Given below is one T cell receptor (beta chain) in context. These data belong to a study of T cell changes during pregnancy in multiple sclerosis. Clones were read by immunoSEQ multiplex PCR, and TCRdb kept only the in-frame ones, dropping some. The repertoire holds 65,000 to 85,000 clones, with about 93% as singletons. The CDR3 has 14 residues. Germline V gene data show CDR1 as SQVTM and CDR2 as ANQGSEA. Germline trimming cut 7 bases from V and 4 bases from J; bases unmatched to any gene: 5. The TCR comes from a female donor with multiple sclerosis, enrolled in a pregnancy study. The sample was CD4+ T cells from peripheral blood mononuclear cells, taken after pregnancy. The chain couples TRBV29-1 to TRBJ2-2; 11 positions agree with TRBD2. CDR3 DNA: TGCAGCGGGGTACTAGCGGGAGCCACCGGGGAGCTGTTTTTT. This codes for CSGVLAGATGELFF.